This paragraph covers one T cell receptor beta chain sequence. The CDR3 is made up of 13 amino acids. With 4 bases clipped from V and 5 bases from J, the junction kept 3 bases outside the gene matches. Germline loops: CDR1 SGHNT, CDR2 YYREEE (reference sequence). Source study methods: Estimation of nucleated cell counts relied on the amplification of reference gene primers. TCRdb keeps only in-frame clones here, not all; method: immunoSEQ multiplex PCR. V and J calls and clone size are as listed in that table; D and trimming were resolved from the DNA. Found here are 240,000 or so clones, roughly 83% of them singletons; the top ten hold approximately 10%. These data come from a study of blood T cell repertoires in COVID-19. Across the whole study: Both acute and convalescent COVID-19 samples were obtained from the United States, Italy and Spain. From T cells, B-cell-depleted T cells, or PBMCs came the material, which was cDNA or gDNA.

Specimen: peripheral blood. The V call is TRBV5-4, the J call TRBJ1-3, with 7 positions matching TRBD1. The sequence was obtained from a woman over 75 with acute or convalescent COVID-19. The CDR3 loop reads CASSTGQRNTIYF. The CDR3 nucleotides read TGTGCCAGCAGCACGGGACAGCGAAACACCATATATTTT.